This TCR beta chain was found in a study of cytomegalovirus exposure and HLA in healthy donors. PCR involved 60 Vbeta and 13 Jbeta primers. This table comes from immunoSEQ multiplex PCR, and its TCRdb copy is limited to in-frame clones, with some not included. The sample holds about 130,000 clones, roughly 8.8% seen once. The germline V gene has CDR1 WSHSY and CDR2 SAAADI. CDR3 length: 18 amino acids. The V and J ends lost 4 bases and 1 base, in that order; junction bases with no gene match: 9. Sequenced input: PBMCs. The sequence derives from a woman in her forties in good health and CMV-seropositive. The chain links TRBV10-2 to TRBJ2-3; the match to TRBD2 covers 12 bases. CDR3 bases: TGCGCCAGCAGTGGTCTAGCGGGGGGGCCGCCGGGCACAGATACGCAGTATTTT. Residues: CASSGLAGGPPGTDTQYF.